The 21 T cell receptor beta chains below all came from one sample that was sequenced in a study of cytotoxic CD8 clonotypes in ibrutinib-treated CLL. The data were produced by immunoSEQ multiplex PCR, yet TCRdb's version contains in-frame clones alone and is incomplete. The sample has 130,000 to 150,000 clones; about 80% are singletons. This sample comprised PBMCs, obtained after 12 months of ibrutinib treatment. Receptors originate from a human donor with chronic lymphocytic leukemia.

The V call is TRBV19, the J call TRBJ2-5, with D tentatively TRBD1 (5 bases). CDR3 size: 16 residues. Germline V CDR1 and CDR2: LNHDA, SQIVND (reference sequence). V lost 0 bases to trimming and J lost 5 bases, with 16 bases between them. Here the CDR3 reads CASSIDLRAQGETQYF. The CDR3 DNA sequence: TGTGCCAGTAGTATAGATCTCCGAGCCCAGGGTGAGACCCAGTACTTC.

The genes are TRBV27 and TRBJ2-5, with D possibly TRBD1 on 6 matching bases. CDR3 length equals 15 residues. Germline V gives CDR1 MNHEY, CDR2 SMNVEV (reference sequence). V lost 6 bases and J lost 0, with 14 bases in between. The CDR3 loop is CASSPPWTDQETQYF. The CDR3 bases are TGTGCCAGCAGCCCACCTTGGACAGACCAAGAGACCCAGTACTTC.

The V gene is TRBV5-4, the J gene TRBJ1-2; tentatively, D is TRBD1 (5 bases). CDR3 length: 14 residues. The germline V gene has CDR1 SGHNT and CDR2 YYREEE (reference sequence). V was clipped by 5 bases and J by 6 bases, with 17 bases between them. CDR3 in amino acids: CASSQGGMENGYTF. CDR3 in DNA: TGTGCCAGCAGTCAGGGAGGTATGGAGAATGGCTACACCTTC.

The chain couples TRBV2 to TRBJ2-2, with D perhaps matching TRBD2 (7 bases). The V gene's germline CDR1 is SNHLY and CDR2 FYNNEI. The CDR3 spans 14 residues. V was cut by 4 bases and J by 7 bases, with 13 bases left in between. The CDR3: CASSVGGANGELFF. Written as DNA, the CDR3 is TGTGCCAGCAGTGTTGGGGGGGCAAACGGGGAGCTGTTTTTT.

With regard to this clone: One junction end does not reproduce the germline sequence, and a read error may be involved. The V call is TRBV7-7, the J call TRBJ2-5, with 8 bases that match TRBD1. Germline V gives CDR1 SSHAT, CDR2 FNYEAQ (reference sequence). This CDR3 has 15 amino acids. The CDR3 protein is CASSLARGPQETQYF. The CDR3, as DNA: TGTGCTAGCAGCTTAGCCAGGGGGCCCCAAGAGACCCAGTACTTC.

V gene TRBV11-2 combines with J gene TRBJ2-7; 7 bases align to TRBD2. Unmatched junction bases numbered 7, after V lost 1 base and J lost 4 bases. Looked up from germline, CDR1 is SGHAT and CDR2 is FQNNGV. The CDR3 runs 15 residues. Here the CDR3 DNA reads TGTGCCAGCAGCTTAGGACTAGCAGCCGTATACGAGCAGTACTTC. Protein sequence: CASSLGLAAVYEQYF.

In its sample, this clone was seen a few times. The rearrangement links TRBV19 to TRBJ2-3; a weak D match, TRBD2 (5 bases). CDR1 and CDR2 (germline): LNHDA, SQIVND (reference sequence). This CDR3 region has 15 residues. V was pared by 7 bases and J by 0 bases, with 14 bases between. The CDR3 DNA follows: TGTGCCAGTAAGGACTCGGGCCATAGCACAGATACGCAGTATTTT. It is translated as CASKDSGHSTDTQYF.

The chain carries TRBV7-8 and TRBJ2-3, with D tentatively TRBD2 (6 bases). CDR1 and CDR2 (germline): SGHVS, FQNEAQ. The CDR3 loop spans 15 amino acids. With 0 bases removed from V and 0 bases from J, the gap between germline ends came to 7 bases. CDR3 DNA sequence: TGTGCCAGCAGCTTAGCCCTAGCGAGCACAGATACGCAGTATTTT. It translates to CASSLALASTDTQYF. Looking up the rest from reference TRBV7-8 and TRBJ2-3 gives the full variable domain: GAGVSQSPRYKVAKRGQDVALRCDPISGHVSLFWYQQALGQGPEFLTYFQNEAQLDKSGLPSDRFFAERPEGSVSTLKIQRTQQEDSAVYLCASSLALASTDTQYFGPGTRLTVL.

This chain connects TRBV28 to TRBJ2-3; tentatively, D is TRBD2 (5 bases). Looked up from germline, CDR1 is MDHEN and CDR2 is SYDVKM. The length of the CDR3 is 12 residues. CDR3 DNA sequence: TGTACCTGCGGGCCCAGGCGGGATACGCAGTATTTT. This codes for CTCGPRRDTQYF.

The V and J genes are TRBV11-2 and TRBJ2-1; D is perhaps TRBD2 (5 bases). The CDR3 contains 15 residues. With 4 bases removed from V and 0 bases from J, the gap between germline ends came to 10 bases. In germline, CDR1 is SGHAT, CDR2 FQNNGV. The CDR3 DNA follows: TGTGCCAGCAGCTCCGGACTGAGCTCCTACAATGAGCAGTTCTTC. It is translated as CASSSGLSSYNEQFF.

The rearrangement uses TRBV7-9 and TRBJ1-4; D gene unclear. Per the germline V gene, CDR1 is SEHNR and CDR2 is FQNEAQ (reference sequence). This CDR3 contains 13 residues. The V end was cut by 5 bases, the J end by 7 bases, with 11 bases between. As DNA, the CDR3 is TGTGCCAGCAGCCGTTGGGATGGTGAAAAACTGTTTTTT. Amino acids: CASSRWDGEKLFF.

This chain connects TRBV5-6 to TRBJ2-7, with a tentative D call TRBD2 (6 bases). CDR3 length: 13 amino acids. Germline assignment: CDR1 SGHDT and CDR2 YYEEEE. Trimming removed 0 bases at V and 7 bases at J, with 11 bases between. CDR3 nucleotide sequence: TGTGCCAGCAGCTTGGCGTTGAGCGGGGAGCAGTACTTC. Translating gives CASSLALSGEQYF.

The chain links TRBV19 to TRBJ2-1; D uncertain. This CDR3 contains 13 residues. The germline V gene has CDR1 LNHDA and CDR2 SQIVND (reference sequence). V lost 5 bases and J 1 base, leaving 6 bases between the germline ends. CDR3 in amino acids: CASSFRSYNEQFF. CDR3 sequence (DNA): TGTGCCAGTAGTTTCCGATCCTACAATGAGCAGTTCTTC.

The V gene is TRBV4-1, the J gene TRBJ2-2; TRBD2 matches 8 bases. Germline values: CDR1 MGHRA, CDR2 YSYEKL. Germline trimming cut 1 base from V and 9 bases from J; bases unmatched to any gene: 10. The CDR3 extends over 16 amino acids. The CDR3 region is CASSQGSSGGLRELFF. In DNA form, the CDR3 reads TGCGCCAGCAGCCAAGGTTCCTCGGGGGGGTTGAGGGAGCTGTTTTTT.

This chain links TRBV6-1 with TRBJ1-1; D is unresolved. Trimming pared 7 bases from V and 6 bases from J, leaving 18 bases between. In germline, CDR1 is MNHNS, CDR2 SASEGT. The CDR3 runs 14 residues. Here the CDR3 reads CASTSPGLGAEAFF. The CDR3 DNA sequence: TGTGCCAGCACCTCCCCCGGGCTGGGCGCTGAAGCTTTCTTT.

The chain combines TRBV11-2 with TRBJ2-7; TRBD2 matches at 10 bases. The CDR3 length is 15 residues. Germline assignment: CDR1 SGHAT and CDR2 FQNNGV. Trimming at V came to 5 bases and at J to 7 bases, leaving 11 bases not matched to a gene. The CDR3 DNA is TGTGCCAGCAGCCACCCAGCGGGAGGGATGGAGGAGCAGTACTTC. As protein: CASSHPAGGMEEQYF. Full variable domain (outside the CDR3, taken from reference TRBV11-2 and TRBJ2-7): EAGVAQSPRYKIIEKRQSVAFWCNPISGHATLYWYQQILGQGPKLLIQFQNNGVVDDSQLPKDRFSAERLKGVDSTLKIQPAKLEDSAVYLCASSHPAGGMEEQYFGPGTRLTVT.

Here the CDR3 DNA reads TGCGCCAGCAGCTGGGGGTCCCCCCAATTGATTGAGCAGTTCTTC. Translation: CASSWGSPQLIEQFF. The chain joins TRBV5-1 to TRBJ2-1; the D call may be TRBD1 or TRBD2 (5 bases each). Germline CDR1 reads SGHRS; CDR2 reads YFSETQ. V lost 3 bases and J lost 9, with 19 bases in between. The CDR3 has 15 residues.

The rearrangement uses TRBV7-6 and TRBJ2-5, with 9 nucleotides matching TRBD2. The length of the CDR3 is 16 residues. V gave up 3 bases and J gave up 5 bases; unmatched junction bases: 10. Germline V lookup: CDR1 SGHVS, CDR2 FNYEAQ. DNA of the CDR3: TGTGCCAGCAGCTTTCGCGCGGGAGGGCACGGGGAGACCCAGTACTTC. This sequence encodes CASSFRAGGHGETQYF. Based on the CDR3 plus reference TRBV7-6 and TRBJ2-5, the full variable domain is GAGVSQSPRYKVTKRGQDVALRCDPISGHVSLYWYRQALGQGPEFLTYFNYEAQQDKSGLPNDRFSAERPEGSISTLTIQRTEQRDSAMYRCASSFRAGGHGETQYFGPGTRLLVL.

V is TRBV27 and J is TRBJ2-7; D unresolved. The V gene's germline CDR1 is MNHEY and CDR2 SMNVEV (reference sequence). The ends were cut back, 6 bases at V and 3 bases at J, with 12 bases in the middle. This CDR3 region has 13 residues. CDR3 residues: CASRPTEGYEQYF. In DNA, the CDR3 is TGTGCCAGCAGGCCAACAGAAGGCTACGAGCAGTACTTC.

In DNA form, the CDR3 reads TGTGCCAGCAGCACCACACGCTTAAGCGGACTAGCGGGAGGGCCGTACGAGCAGTACTTC. This encodes CASSTTRLSGLAGGPYEQYF. The gene calls are TRBV7-4 and TRBJ2-7; 15 positions match TRBD2. CDR1 SGHVT and CDR2 SQSDAQ come from the germline V gene. The length of the CDR3 is 20 residues. The J segment lost 4 bases and the V segment lost 5 bases, leaving 18 bases of the junction unmatched.

The V and J genes are TRBV18 and TRBJ2-6, with D perhaps given as TRBD1 or TRBD2 (6 bases each). There are 17 residues in the CDR3. CDR1 KGHSH and CDR2 LQKENI come from the germline V gene. V lost 4 bases and J lost 1, with 14 bases in between. The CDR3 DNA reads TGTGCCAGCTCACAGCCGGGGGCCGGGTCTGGGGCCAACGTCCTGACTTTC. It encodes CASSQPGAGSGANVLTF.